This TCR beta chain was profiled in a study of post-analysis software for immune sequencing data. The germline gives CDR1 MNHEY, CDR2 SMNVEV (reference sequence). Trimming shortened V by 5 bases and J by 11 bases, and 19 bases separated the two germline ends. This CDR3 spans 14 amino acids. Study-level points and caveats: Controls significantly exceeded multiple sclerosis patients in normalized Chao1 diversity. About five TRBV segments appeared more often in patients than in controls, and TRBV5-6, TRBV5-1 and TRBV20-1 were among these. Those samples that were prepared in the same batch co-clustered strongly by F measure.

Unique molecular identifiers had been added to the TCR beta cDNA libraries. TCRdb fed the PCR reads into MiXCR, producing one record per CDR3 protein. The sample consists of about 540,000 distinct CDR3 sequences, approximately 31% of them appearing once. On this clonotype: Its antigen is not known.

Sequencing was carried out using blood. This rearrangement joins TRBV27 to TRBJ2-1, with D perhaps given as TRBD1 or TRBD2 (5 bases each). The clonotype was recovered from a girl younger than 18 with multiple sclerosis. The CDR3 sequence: CASSLYTGSGKQFF. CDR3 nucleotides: TGTGCCAGCAGTCTCTACACAGGTTCGGGGAAGCAGTTCTTC.